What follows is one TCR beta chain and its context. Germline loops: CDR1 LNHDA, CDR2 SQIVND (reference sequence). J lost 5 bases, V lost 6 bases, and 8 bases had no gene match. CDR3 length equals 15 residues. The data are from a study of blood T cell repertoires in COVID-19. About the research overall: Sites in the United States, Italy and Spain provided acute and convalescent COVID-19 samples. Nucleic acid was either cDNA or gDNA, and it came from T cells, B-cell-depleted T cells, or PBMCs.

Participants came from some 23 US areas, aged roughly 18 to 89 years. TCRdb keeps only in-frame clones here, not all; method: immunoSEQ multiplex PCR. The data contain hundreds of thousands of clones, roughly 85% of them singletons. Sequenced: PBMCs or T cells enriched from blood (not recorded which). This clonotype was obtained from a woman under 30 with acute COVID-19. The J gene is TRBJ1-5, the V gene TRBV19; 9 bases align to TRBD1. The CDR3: CASSSPDRGYQPQHF. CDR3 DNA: TGTGCCAGTAGCTCGCCGGACAGGGGTTATCAGCCCCAGCATTTT.